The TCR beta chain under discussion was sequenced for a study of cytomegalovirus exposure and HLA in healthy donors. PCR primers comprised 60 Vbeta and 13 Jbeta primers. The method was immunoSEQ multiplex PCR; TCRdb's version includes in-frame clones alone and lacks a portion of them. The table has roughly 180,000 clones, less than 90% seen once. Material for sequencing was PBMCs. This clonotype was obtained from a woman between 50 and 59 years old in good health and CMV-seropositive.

The CDR3 DNA follows: TGTGCCAGCAGCCCCAGAGGTCCAGGGCGCTCCTATAATTCACCCCTCCACTTT. Translation: CASSPRGPGRSYNSPLHF. The chain employs TRBV7-8 and TRBJ1-6; D might be TRBD1 (5 bases). This CDR3 has 18 amino acids. V was trimmed by 5 bases and J by 0 bases, leaving 17 bases between them. The V gene's germline CDR1 is SGHVS and CDR2 FQNEAQ.